This TCR beta chain was captured in a study of OX40 agonist ivuxolimab in advanced cancers. The study's findings and limits: More expanded clones were seen, on average, in CD8+ T cells than in CD4+. Among the lowest levels of clonal expansion were found in partial responders at 0.1-3.0 mg/kg.

A remark on this clone: Its antigen is currently unknown.

Profiled with immunoSEQ multiplex PCR; TCRdb holds only in-frame clones, not every one. The sample contains about 77,000 clones, approximately 85% of which appear only once. This CDR3 is 12 amino acids long. The germline V gene has CDR1 MNHNY and CDR2 SVGAGI (reference sequence). V shed 6 bases and J 3 bases; nucleotides not matched to a gene: 0. The chain joins TRBV6-6 to TRBJ2-7; 9 bases line up with TRBD1. The sample in question was CD4+ or CD8+ T cells sorted from blood, obtained in a trial of the OX40 agonist ivuxolimab. The receptor's source is an adult with an advanced solid tumor such as melanoma, head and neck, liver or kidney cancer. The CDR3 DNA follows: TGTGCCAGCAGGACAGGGGGCTACGAGCAGTACTTC. This gives the protein CASRTGGYEQYF.